Listed below are T cell receptor beta chains from one sample, sequenced in a study of response to subunit inactivated influenza vaccine. TCRdb re-called the RT-PCR reads through MiXCR, storing one row per CDR3 protein. The sample consists of 650,000 to 850,000 distinct CDR3 sequences, approximately 15% of them appearing once. Sequenced here: PBMCs from blood, sampled 14 days before vaccination. Source of these receptors: a man aged 50-59 years who received an inactivated influenza vaccine. Each CDR3 is given with its conserved first and last residue. D genes are given only for firm matches. Clone size is shown for a subset of rows, as once, few, many or a class of expanded clone.

J gene,D gene,V gene,clone size,CDR3 length,CDR3 protein,CDR3 DNA
TRBJ2-1,TRBD2,TRBV7-6,few,16,CASRRTSGASYNEQFF,TGTGCCAGCCGCCGGACTAGCGGGGCCTCCTACAATGAGCAGTTCTTC
TRBJ2-3,NA,TRBV5-1,few,15,CASSLESDMSDTQYF,TGCGCCAGCAGCTTAGAAAGCGACATGTCAGATACGCAGTATTTT
TRBJ2-7,TRBD2,TRBV12-3/TRBV12-4,NA,17,CASSFVVLAEKSYEQYF,TGTGCCAGCAGTTTCGTAGTTCTAGCGGAGAAATCCTACGAGCAGTACTTC
TRBJ2-2,NA,TRBV12-3/TRBV12-4,many,14,CASSSTTGPGELFF,TGTGCCAGCAGTAGTACTACAGGGCCCGGGGAGCTGTTTTTT
TRBJ1-4,NA,TRBV6-6,NA,13,CASRINFDEKLFF,TGTGCCAGCAGAATAAATTTTGATGAAAAACTGTTTTTT
TRBJ2-7,NA,TRBV12-3/TRBV12-4,NA,14,CASSPRDITYEQYF,TGTGCCAGCAGTCCCCGGGACATTACCTACGAGCAGTACTTC
TRBJ2-7,NA,TRBV14,few,16,CASSRGYGGGPGEQYF,TGTGCCAGCAGCCGAGGCTACGGGGGTGGACCTGGCGAGCAGTACTTC
TRBJ2-7,NA,TRBV12-3/TRBV12-4,NA,15,CASSRDLQSSYEQYF,TGTGCCAGCAGCCGGGACCTTCAAAGCTCCTACGAGCAGTACTTC
TRBJ1-1,NA,TRBV18,NA,12,CASSRIDTEAFF,TGTGCCAGCTCCCGAATCGACACTGAAGCTTTCTTT
TRBJ2-7,TRBD1,TRBV29-1,few,14,CSVKPGTGGNEQYF,TGCAGCGTGAAACCCGGGACAGGGGGCAACGAGCAGTACTTC
TRBJ2-5,TRBD2,TRBV29-1,many,13,CSARTSEEETQYF,TGCAGCGCAAGGACTAGCGAAGAAGAGACCCAGTACTTC
TRBJ2-3,NA,TRBV12-3/TRBV12-4,many,14,CASSPFLGRDTQYF,TGTGCCAGCAGCCCATTCTTAGGGAGGGATACGCAGTATTTT
TRBJ1-6,NA,TRBV27,NA,14,CASSFGVYNSPLHF,TGTGCCAGCAGTTTTGGGGTCTATAATTCACCCCTCCACTTT
TRBJ2-3,NA,TRBV24-1,NA,12,CATSRTTDTQYF,TGTGCCACCAGTAGGACCACAGATACGCAGTATTTT
TRBJ1-1,NA,TRBV30,NA,13,CAWSVSANTEAFF,TGTGCCTGGAGTGTTTCAGCGAACACTGAAGCTTTCTTT
TRBJ1-5,NA,TRBV24-1,few,13,CATSNGGNQPQHF,TGTGCCACCAGTAACGGGGGGAATCAGCCCCAGCATTTT
TRBJ1-3,NA,TRBV12-3/TRBV12-4,few,15,CASSAAAVGGNTIYF,TGTGCCAGCAGCGCGGCAGCAGTCGGGGGAAACACCATATATTTT
TRBJ2-6,TRBD1,TRBV19,NA,16,CASLLGQGTGANVLTF,TGTGCCAGTCTACTGGGACAGGGGACAGGGGCCAACGTCCTGACTTTC
TRBJ2-1,NA,TRBV29-1,many,14,CSEQADATANEQFF,TGCAGCGAACAGGCGGACGCGACCGCCAATGAGCAGTTCTTC
TRBJ2-1,NA,TRBV20-1,NA,14,CSARKADSYNEQFF,TGCAGTGCTAGGAAAGCGGATTCCTACAATGAGCAGTTCTTC
TRBJ2-7,NA,TRBV2,NA,14,CASSDGIADYEQYF,TGTGCCAGCAGTGACGGTATCGCTGACTACGAGCAGTACTTC
TRBJ1-1,TRBD1,TRBV7-2,NA,15,CASSRQGGLNTEAFF,TGTGCCAGCAGCAGACAGGGAGGGCTGAACACTGAAGCTTTCTTT
TRBJ2-2,NA,TRBV6-2/TRBV6-3,few,14,CASNLLGRTGELFF,TGTGCCAGCAATTTACTGGGTCGAACCGGGGAGCTGTTTTTT
TRBJ1-1,NA,TRBV12-3/TRBV12-4,NA,16,CASSLVLGTMNTEAFF,TGTGCCAGCAGTTTAGTTTTGGGCACCATGAACACTGAAGCTTTCTTT
TRBJ2-7,NA,TRBV12-3/TRBV12-4,NA,15,CASRRSAGAPYEQYF,TGTGCCAGCAGGCGGTCTGCGGGGGCCCCCTACGAGCAGTACTTC
TRBJ1-5,TRBD1,TRBV20-1,NA,18,CSARGGQGDDYSNQPQHF,TGCAGTGCTAGAGGAGGACAGGGAGACGATTATAGCAATCAGCCCCAGCATTTT
TRBJ2-1,NA,TRBV4-1,many,15,CASSLRDSEPDEQFF,TGCGCCAGCAGCCTCCGGGACTCCGAACCAGATGAGCAGTTCTTC
TRBJ2-7,NA,TRBV30,NA,14,CAWRTPTFSYEQYF,TGTGCCTGGAGGACACCTACTTTCTCCTACGAGCAGTACTTC
TRBJ1-1,NA,TRBV12-3/TRBV12-4,few,14,CASRLEVGWTEAFF,TGTGCCAGCAGATTAGAAGTCGGGTGGACTGAAGCTTTCTTT
TRBJ1-2,NA,TRBV2,many,13,CASSEALQSGYTF,TGTGCCAGCAGTGAAGCGCTTCAATCTGGCTACACCTTC
TRBJ2-1,NA,TRBV19,few,14,CASSSEGGPNEQFF,TGTGCCAGTAGTTCCGAGGGGGGGCCGAATGAGCAGTTCTTC
TRBJ2-6,TRBD1,TRBV11-2,NA,18,CASSRTGARGSGANVLTF,TGTGCCAGCAGCAGGACAGGGGCCAGGGGCTCTGGGGCCAACGTCCTGACTTTC
TRBJ2-7,NA,TRBV7-8,NA,14,CASSLYDRYYEQYF,TGTGCCAGCAGCCTCTATGACAGATACTACGAGCAGTACTTC
TRBJ1-4,NA,TRBV12-3/TRBV12-4,many,14,CASTGTPLGEKLFF,TGTGCCAGCACCGGGACTCCCCTGGGCGAAAAACTGTTTTTT
TRBJ2-1,NA,TRBV30,few,14,CAWSVFRPENEQFF,TGTGCCTGGAGTGTATTCAGACCCGAGAATGAGCAGTTCTTC
TRBJ2-2,TRBD1,TRBV12-3/TRBV12-4,NA,17,CASSTGRDRGRTGELFF,TGTGCCAGCAGCACCGGCCGGGACAGGGGGCGTACCGGGGAGCTGTTTTTT
TRBJ1-6,NA,TRBV9,few,14,CASSLGGQNSPLHF,TGTGCCAGCAGCCTGGGGGGTCAAAATTCACCCCTCCACTTT
TRBJ2-3,NA,TRBV7-2,NA,15,CASSLPRGVTDTQYF,TGTGCCAGCAGCTTACCACGGGGAGTCACAGATACGCAGTATTTT
TRBJ2-5,NA,TRBV7-9,once,15,CASSFPRQQQETQYF,TGTGCCAGCAGCTTCCCTAGACAGCAACAAGAGACCCAGTACTTC
TRBJ1-2,NA,TRBV6-2/TRBV6-3,many,12,CASSYSTSGYTF,TGTGCCAGCAGTTATTCAACCTCTGGCTACACCTTC
TRBJ1-1,NA,TRBV4-1,few,16,CASSHTRQDMNTEAFF,TGCGCCAGCAGCCACACAAGACAGGACATGAACACTGAAGCTTTCTTT
TRBJ2-4,NA,TRBV4-3,NA,15,CASSHKTPGLNIQYF,TGCGCCAGCAGCCACAAGACACCGGGCTTAAACATTCAGTACTTC
TRBJ2-5,NA,TRBV11-2,few,15,CASTRLGSGQETQYF,TGTGCCAGCACTCGCCTAGGAAGCGGCCAAGAGACCCAGTACTTC
TRBJ2-4,NA,TRBV12-3/TRBV12-4,NA,14,CASSFEANKNIQYF,TGTGCCAGCAGTTTCGAGGCCAACAAAAACATTCAGTACTTC
TRBJ1-1,NA,TRBV18,few,14,CASAPGTANTEAFF,TGTGCCAGCGCACCGGGAACGGCGAACACTGAAGCTTTCTTT
TRBJ2-3,NA,TRBV20-1,few,14,CSARPRGLTDTQYF,TGCAGTGCTAGACCCCGGGGCCTCACAGATACGCAGTATTTT
TRBJ2-3,TRBD2,TRBV6-5,NA,15,CASSYSGISTDTQYF,TGTGCCAGCAGTTATAGCGGGATAAGCACAGATACGCAGTATTTT
TRBJ2-7,TRBD2,TRBV20-1,few,16,CSARGRATSGPYEQYF,TGCAGTGCTAGAGGTCGAGCGACTAGCGGACCCTACGAGCAGTACTTC
TRBJ2-5,NA,TRBV6-5,NA,15,CASIFLSRGLETQYF,TGTGCCAGCATTTTCCTTAGTCGCGGTCTAGAGACCCAGTACTTC
TRBJ1-1,NA,TRBV6-1,few,15,CASTLNSPGISEAFF,TGTGCCAGCACCTTAAACAGTCCCGGAATATCTGAAGCTTTCTTT
TRBJ1-5,NA,TRBV6-5,NA,14,CASSYIYSNQPQHF,TGTGCCAGCAGTTATATTTACAGCAATCAGCCCCAGCATTTT
TRBJ2-7,NA,TRBV5-1,many,13,CASRLGENYEQYF,TGCGCCAGCAGGTTGGGGGAAAACTACGAGCAGTACTTC
TRBJ1-4,NA,TRBV7-9,NA,15,CASSPSGVLGEKLFF,TGTGCCAGCAGCCCATCGGGGGTATTGGGCGAAAAACTGTTTTTT
TRBJ2-7,NA,TRBV18,NA,16,CASSPPVGSGAYEQYF,TGTGCCAGCTCACCACCGGTCGGGTCTGGGGCCTACGAGCAGTACTTC
TRBJ2-7,NA,TRBV27,many,15,CASSPFPGPDYEQYF,TGTGCCAGCAGTCCATTTCCGGGACCTGACTACGAGCAGTACTTC
TRBJ2-3,NA,TRBV7-2,many,14,CASSLERNTDTQYF,TGTGCCAGCAGCTTAGAGAGGAACACAGATACGCAGTATTTT
TRBJ2-4,NA,TRBV5-6,NA,15,CASSARTVAKNIQYF,TGTGCCAGCAGCGCACGGACAGTAGCCAAAAACATTCAGTACTTC
TRBJ2-4,NA,TRBV3-1,NA,16,CASSQEGILAKNIQYF,TGTGCCAGCAGCCAAGAGGGCATCCTAGCCAAAAACATTCAGTACTTC
TRBJ2-5,NA,TRBV5-1,once,15,CASSLTGEPQETQYF,TGCGCCAGCAGCTTGACCGGAGAACCCCAAGAGACCCAGTACTTC
TRBJ2-5,TRBD2,TRBV5-1,few,16,CASSFTSGGPQETQYF,TGCGCCAGCAGCTTTACTAGCGGGGGGCCTCAAGAGACCCAGTACTTC